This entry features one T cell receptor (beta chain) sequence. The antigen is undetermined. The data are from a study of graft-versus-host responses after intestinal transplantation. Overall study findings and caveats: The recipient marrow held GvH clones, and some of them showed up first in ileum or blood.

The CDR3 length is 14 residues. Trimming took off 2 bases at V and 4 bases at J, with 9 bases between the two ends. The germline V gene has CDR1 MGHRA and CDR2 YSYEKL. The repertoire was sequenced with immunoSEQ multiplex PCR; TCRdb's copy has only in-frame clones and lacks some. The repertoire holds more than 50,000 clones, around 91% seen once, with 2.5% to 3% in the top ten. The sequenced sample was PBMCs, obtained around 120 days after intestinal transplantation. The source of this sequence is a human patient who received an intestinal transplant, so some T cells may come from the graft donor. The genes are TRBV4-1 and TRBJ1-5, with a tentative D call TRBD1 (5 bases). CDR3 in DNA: TGCGCCAGCAGCCAATTCAGGGATAATCAGCCCCAGCATTTT. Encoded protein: CASSQFRDNQPQHF.